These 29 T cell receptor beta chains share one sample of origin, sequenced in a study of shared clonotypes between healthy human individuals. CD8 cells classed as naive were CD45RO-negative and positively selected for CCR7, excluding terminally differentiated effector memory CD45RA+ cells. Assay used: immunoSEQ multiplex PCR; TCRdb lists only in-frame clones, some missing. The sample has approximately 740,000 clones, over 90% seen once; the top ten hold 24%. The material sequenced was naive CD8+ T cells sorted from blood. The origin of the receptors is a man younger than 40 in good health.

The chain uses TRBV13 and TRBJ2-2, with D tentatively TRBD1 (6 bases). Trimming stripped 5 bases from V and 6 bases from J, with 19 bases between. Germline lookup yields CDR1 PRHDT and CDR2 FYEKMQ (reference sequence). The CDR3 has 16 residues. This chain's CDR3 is CASSPRTVAKSGELFF. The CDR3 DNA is TGTGCCAGCAGCCCGCGGACAGTTGCTAAATCCGGGGAGCTGTTTTTT.

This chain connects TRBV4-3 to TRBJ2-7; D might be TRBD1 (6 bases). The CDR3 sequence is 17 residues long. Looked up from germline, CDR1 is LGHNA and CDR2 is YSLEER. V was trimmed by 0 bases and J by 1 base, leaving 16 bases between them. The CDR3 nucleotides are TGCGCCAGCAGCCAAGAAGGTCGCCAGGGGCTATCCTACGAGCAGTACTTC. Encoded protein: CASSQEGRQGLSYEQYF.

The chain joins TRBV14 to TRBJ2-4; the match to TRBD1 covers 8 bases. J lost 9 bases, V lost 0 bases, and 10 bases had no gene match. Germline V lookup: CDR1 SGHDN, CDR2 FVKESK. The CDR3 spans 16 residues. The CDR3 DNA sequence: TGTGCCAGCAGCCAAGATCTTGCAGGGGGCGACCGCATTCAGTACTTC. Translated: CASSQDLAGGDRIQYF.

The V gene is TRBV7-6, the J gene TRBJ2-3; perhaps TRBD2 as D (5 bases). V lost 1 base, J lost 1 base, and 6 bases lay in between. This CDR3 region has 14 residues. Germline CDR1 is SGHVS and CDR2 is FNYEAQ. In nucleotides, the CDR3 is TGTGCCAGCAGCTTAGTTAGCGGCACAGATACGCAGTATTTT. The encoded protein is CASSLVSGTDTQYF.

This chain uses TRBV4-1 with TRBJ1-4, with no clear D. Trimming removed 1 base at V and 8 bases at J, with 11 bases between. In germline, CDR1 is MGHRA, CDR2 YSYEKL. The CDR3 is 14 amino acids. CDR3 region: CASSQGDGVEKLFF. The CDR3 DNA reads TGCGCCAGCAGCCAAGGGGATGGGGTGGAAAAACTGTTTTTT.

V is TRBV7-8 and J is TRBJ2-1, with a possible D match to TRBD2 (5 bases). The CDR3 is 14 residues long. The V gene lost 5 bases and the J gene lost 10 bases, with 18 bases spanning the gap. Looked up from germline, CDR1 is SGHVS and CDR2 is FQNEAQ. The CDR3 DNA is TGTGCCAGCAGCCCATACCTCTCCACGGGGGAGCAGTTCTTC. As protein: CASSPYLSTGEQFF.

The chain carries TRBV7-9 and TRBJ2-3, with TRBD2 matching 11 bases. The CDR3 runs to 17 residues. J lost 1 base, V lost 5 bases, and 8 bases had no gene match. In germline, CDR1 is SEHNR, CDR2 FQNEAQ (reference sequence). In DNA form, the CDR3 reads TGTGCCAGCAGCCCTCCACCTAGCGGGGGGCGCACAGATACGCAGTATTTT. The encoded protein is CASSPPPSGGRTDTQYF. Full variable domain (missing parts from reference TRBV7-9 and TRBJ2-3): DTGVSQNPRHKITKRGQNVTFRCDPISEHNRLYWYRQTLGQGPEFLTYFQNEAQLEKSRLLSDRFSAERPKGSFSTLEIQRTEQGDSAMYLCASSPPPSGGRTDTQYFGPGTRLTVL.

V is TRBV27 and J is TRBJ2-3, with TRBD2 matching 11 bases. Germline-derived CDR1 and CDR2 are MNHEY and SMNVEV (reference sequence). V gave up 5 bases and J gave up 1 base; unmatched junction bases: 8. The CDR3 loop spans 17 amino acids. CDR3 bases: TGTGCCAGCAGTAACCTCGTTAGCGGGAGGGGCACAGATACGCAGTATTTT. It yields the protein CASSNLVSGRGTDTQYF.

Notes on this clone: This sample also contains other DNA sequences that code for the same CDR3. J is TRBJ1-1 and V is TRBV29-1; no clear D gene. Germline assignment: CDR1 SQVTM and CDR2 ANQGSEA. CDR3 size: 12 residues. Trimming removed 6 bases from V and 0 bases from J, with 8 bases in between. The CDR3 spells CSVTVMNTEAFF. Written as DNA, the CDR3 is TGCAGCGTGACCGTCATGAACACTGAAGCTTTCTTT.

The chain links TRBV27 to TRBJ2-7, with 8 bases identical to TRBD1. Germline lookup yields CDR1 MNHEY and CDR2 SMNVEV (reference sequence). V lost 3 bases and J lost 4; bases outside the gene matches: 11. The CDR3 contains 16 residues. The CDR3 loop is CASSFGQGGSLYEQYF. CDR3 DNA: TGTGCCAGCAGTTTCGGACAGGGTGGCTCTCTGTACGAGCAGTACTTC.

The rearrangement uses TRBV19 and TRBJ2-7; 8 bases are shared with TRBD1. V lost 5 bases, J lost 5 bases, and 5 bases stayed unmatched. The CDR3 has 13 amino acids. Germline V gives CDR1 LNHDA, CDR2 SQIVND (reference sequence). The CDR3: CASSLTGGNEQYF. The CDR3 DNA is TGTGCCAGTAGTCTCACAGGGGGGAACGAGCAGTACTTC.

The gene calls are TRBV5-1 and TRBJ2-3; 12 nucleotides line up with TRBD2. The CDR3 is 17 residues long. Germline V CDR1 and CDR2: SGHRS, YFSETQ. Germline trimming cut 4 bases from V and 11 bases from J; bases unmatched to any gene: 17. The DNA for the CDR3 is TGCGCCAGCAGCGGACTACTAGCGGGAGGCCGCCGGGGCGAGCAGTATTTT. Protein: CASSGLLAGGRRGEQYF. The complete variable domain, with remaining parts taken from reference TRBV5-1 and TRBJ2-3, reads KAGVTQTPRYLIKTRGQQVTLSCSPISGHRSVSWYQQTPGQGLQFLFEYFSETQRNKGNFPGRFSGRQFSNSRSEMNVSTLELGDSALYLCASSGLLAGGRRGEQYFGPGTRLTVL.

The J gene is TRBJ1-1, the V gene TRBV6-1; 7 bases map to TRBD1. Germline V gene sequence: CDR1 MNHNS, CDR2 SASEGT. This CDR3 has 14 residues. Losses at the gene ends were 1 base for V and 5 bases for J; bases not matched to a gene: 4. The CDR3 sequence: CASSEGDSQTEAFF. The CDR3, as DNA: TGTGCCAGCAGTGAAGGGGACAGTCAAACTGAAGCTTTCTTT.

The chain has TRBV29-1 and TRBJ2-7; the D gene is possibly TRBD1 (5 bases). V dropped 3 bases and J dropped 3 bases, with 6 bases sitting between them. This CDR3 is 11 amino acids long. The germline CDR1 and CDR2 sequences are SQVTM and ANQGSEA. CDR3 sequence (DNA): TGCAGCGTTGACCAGGGCTACGAGCAGTACTTC. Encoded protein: CSVDQGYEQYF.

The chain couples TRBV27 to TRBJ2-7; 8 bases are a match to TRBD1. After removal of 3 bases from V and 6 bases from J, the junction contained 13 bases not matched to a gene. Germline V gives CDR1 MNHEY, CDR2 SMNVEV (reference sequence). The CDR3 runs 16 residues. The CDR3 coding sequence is TGTGCCAGCAGTTTCCTTGTTGGGACAGGACAAATCGAGCAGTACTTC. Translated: CASSFLVGTGQIEQYF.

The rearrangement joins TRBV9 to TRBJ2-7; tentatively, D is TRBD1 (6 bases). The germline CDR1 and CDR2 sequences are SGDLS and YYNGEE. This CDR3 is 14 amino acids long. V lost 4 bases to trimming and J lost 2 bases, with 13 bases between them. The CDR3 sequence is CASSPRTDAYEQYF. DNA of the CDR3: TGTGCCAGCAGCCCTCGGACAGATGCCTACGAGCAGTACTTC. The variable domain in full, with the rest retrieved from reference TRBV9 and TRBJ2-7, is DSGVTQTPKHLITATGQRVTLRCSPRSGDLSVYWYQQSLDQGLQFLIQYYNGEERAKGNILERFSAQQFPDLHSELNLSSLELGDSALYFCASSPRTDAYEQYFGPGTRLTVT.

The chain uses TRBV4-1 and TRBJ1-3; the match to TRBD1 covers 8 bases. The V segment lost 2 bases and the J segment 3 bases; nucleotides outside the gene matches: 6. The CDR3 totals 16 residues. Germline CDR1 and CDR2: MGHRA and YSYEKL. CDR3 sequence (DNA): TGCGCCAGCAGCCAAACTCAGGGGGCGGTTGGAAACACCATATATTTT. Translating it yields CASSQTQGAVGNTIYF.

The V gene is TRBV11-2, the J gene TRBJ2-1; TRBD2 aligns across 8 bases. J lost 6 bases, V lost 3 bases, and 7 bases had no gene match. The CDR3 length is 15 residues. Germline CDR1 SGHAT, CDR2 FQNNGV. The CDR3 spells CASSFAGLGPNEQFF. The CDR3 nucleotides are TGTGCCAGCAGCTTCGCGGGACTAGGGCCCAATGAGCAGTTCTTC.

For the CDR3, the DNA is TGTGCCAGCAGCTTAGCCACAGGGACGATTTACGAGCAGTACTTC. It yields the protein CASSLATGTIYEQYF. The chain links TRBV11-2 to TRBJ2-7; the D gene is possibly TRBD1 (6 bases). The CDR3 is 15 residues long. V lost 1 base, J lost 4 bases, and 14 bases lay in between. Germline CDR1 and CDR2: SGHAT and FQNNGV.

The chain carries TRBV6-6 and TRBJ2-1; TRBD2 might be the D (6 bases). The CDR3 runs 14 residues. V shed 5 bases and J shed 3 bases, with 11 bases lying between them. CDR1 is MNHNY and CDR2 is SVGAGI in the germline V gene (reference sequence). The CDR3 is CASSGPTSYNEQFF. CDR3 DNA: TGTGCCAGCAGTGGGCCGACTAGCTACAATGAGCAGTTCTTC.

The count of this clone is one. In nucleotides, the CDR3 is TGTGCCAGCAGCGTAGAATCCGTCGGGAACGAGCAGTACTTC. Translating it yields CASSVESVGNEQYF. V is TRBV9 and J is TRBJ2-7; D is possibly TRBD2 (5 bases). CDR1 SGDLS and CDR2 YYNGEE come from the germline V gene. The length of the CDR3 is 14 residues. V dropped 0 bases and J dropped 5 bases, with 12 bases sitting between them.

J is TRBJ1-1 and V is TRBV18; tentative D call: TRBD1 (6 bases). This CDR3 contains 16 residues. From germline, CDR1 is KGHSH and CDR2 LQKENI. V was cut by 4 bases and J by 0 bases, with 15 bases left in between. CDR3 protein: CASSRNPGALNTEAFF. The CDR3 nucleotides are TGTGCCAGCTCACGTAATCCGGGGGCCTTGAACACTGAAGCTTTCTTT.

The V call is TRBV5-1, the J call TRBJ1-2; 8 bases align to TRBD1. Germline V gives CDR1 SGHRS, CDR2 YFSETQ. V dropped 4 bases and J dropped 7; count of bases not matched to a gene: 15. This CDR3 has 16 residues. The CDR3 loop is CASSVETGAASGGYTF. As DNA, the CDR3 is TGCGCCAGCAGCGTCGAGACAGGGGCCGCCTCTGGTGGCTACACCTTC.

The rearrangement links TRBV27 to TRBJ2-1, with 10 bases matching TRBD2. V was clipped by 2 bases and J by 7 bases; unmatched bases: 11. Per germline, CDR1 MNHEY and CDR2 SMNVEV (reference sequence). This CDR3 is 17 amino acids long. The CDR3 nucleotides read TGTGCCAGCAGTTTAGCGGATGGGCTAGCGGGAGCTAATGAGCAGTTCTTC. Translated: CASSLADGLAGANEQFF.

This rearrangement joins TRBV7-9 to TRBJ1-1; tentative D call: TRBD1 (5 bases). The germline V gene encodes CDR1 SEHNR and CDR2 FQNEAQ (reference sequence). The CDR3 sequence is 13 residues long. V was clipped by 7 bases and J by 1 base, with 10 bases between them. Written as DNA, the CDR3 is TGTGCCAGCACCCCCGGGGGGAACACTGAAGCTTTCTTT. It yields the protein CASTPGGNTEAFF.

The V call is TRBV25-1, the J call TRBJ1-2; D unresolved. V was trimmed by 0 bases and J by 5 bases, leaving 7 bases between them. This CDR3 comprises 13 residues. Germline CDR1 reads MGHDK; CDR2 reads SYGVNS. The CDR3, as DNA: TGTGCCAGCAGTGAATATCCGTCATATGGCTACACCTTC. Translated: CASSEYPSYGYTF.

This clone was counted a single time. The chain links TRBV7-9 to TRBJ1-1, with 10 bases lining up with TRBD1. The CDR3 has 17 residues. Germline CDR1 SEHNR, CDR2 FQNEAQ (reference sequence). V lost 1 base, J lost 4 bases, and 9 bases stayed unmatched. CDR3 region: CASSLVSTGGVGTEAFF. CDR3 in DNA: TGTGCCAGCAGCTTAGTGTCGACAGGGGGCGTGGGCACTGAAGCTTTCTTT.

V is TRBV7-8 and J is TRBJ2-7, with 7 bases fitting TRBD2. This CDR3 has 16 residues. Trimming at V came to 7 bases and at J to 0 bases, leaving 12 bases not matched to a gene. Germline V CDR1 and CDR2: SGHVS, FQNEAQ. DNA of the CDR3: TGTGCCAGCATCCCATCCCCCGGGAGGACCTCCTACGAGCAGTACTTC. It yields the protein CASIPSPGRTSYEQYF.

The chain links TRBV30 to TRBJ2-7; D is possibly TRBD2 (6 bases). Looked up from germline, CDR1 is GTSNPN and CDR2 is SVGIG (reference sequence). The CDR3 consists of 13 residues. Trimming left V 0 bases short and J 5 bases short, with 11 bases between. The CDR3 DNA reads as TGTGCCTGGAGTGTAGTGCCTAGCGACGAGCAGTACTTC. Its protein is CAWSVVPSDEQYF.